These 4 T cell receptor beta chains originate from one sample sequenced in a study of blood T cell repertoires in COVID-19. The method was immunoSEQ multiplex PCR; TCRdb's version includes in-frame clones alone and lacks a portion of them. This table has 130,000 to 150,000 clones, 88% appearing once. Material: PBMCs or T cells enriched from blood (not recorded which). Every receptor here comes from a woman in her 30s with acute COVID-19.

The rearrangement links TRBV27 to TRBJ1-2; possible D gene TRBD1, 5 bases. The CDR3 loop spans 14 amino acids. In germline, CDR1 is MNHEY, CDR2 SMNVEV (reference sequence). Trimming removed 3 bases from V and 4 bases from J, with 12 bases in between. CDR3 DNA sequence: TGTGCCAGCAGTTTCGGCGGGGGAGTCTATGGCTACACCTTC. Encoded protein: CASSFGGGVYGYTF.

The V and J genes are TRBV28 and TRBJ1-4, with TRBD1 as a possible D gene (6 bases). From germline, CDR1 is MDHEN and CDR2 SYDVKM. The CDR3 extends over 14 amino acids. V shed 2 bases and J shed 5 bases, with 9 bases lying between them. CDR3 in DNA: TGTGCCAGCAGTTTAGGGACAAGAAATGAAAAACTGTTTTTT. This gives the protein CASSLGTRNEKLFF.

CDR3 nucleotides: TGTGCCAGCAGTCAGGAAGGGGGATACACTGAAGCTTTCTTT. Translation: CASSQEGGYTEAFF. V usage is TRBV7-9 and J usage is TRBJ1-1; weak D call: TRBD1 (6 bases). This CDR3 is 14 amino acids long. The V gene lost 6 bases and the J gene lost 3 bases, with 14 bases spanning the gap. The germline CDR1 and CDR2 sequences are SEHNR and FQNEAQ (reference sequence).

The chain is built from TRBV30 and TRBJ1-2; D ambiguous. This CDR3 contains 14 residues. V shed 7 bases and J shed 3 bases, with 18 bases lying between them. CDR1 and CDR2 (germline): GTSNPN, SVGIG (reference sequence). The CDR3 loop is CALVPRGFDYGYTF. The CDR3 DNA follows: TGTGCCTTGGTCCCGCGAGGTTTTGACTATGGCTACACCTTC. The full variable domain, with the rest looked up from reference TRBV30 and TRBJ1-2, is SQTIHQWPATLVQPVGSPLSLECTVEGTSNPNLYWYRQAAGRGLQLLFYSVGIGQISSEVPQNLSASRPQDRQFILSSKKLLLSDSGFYLCALVPRGFDYGYTFGSGTRLTVV.